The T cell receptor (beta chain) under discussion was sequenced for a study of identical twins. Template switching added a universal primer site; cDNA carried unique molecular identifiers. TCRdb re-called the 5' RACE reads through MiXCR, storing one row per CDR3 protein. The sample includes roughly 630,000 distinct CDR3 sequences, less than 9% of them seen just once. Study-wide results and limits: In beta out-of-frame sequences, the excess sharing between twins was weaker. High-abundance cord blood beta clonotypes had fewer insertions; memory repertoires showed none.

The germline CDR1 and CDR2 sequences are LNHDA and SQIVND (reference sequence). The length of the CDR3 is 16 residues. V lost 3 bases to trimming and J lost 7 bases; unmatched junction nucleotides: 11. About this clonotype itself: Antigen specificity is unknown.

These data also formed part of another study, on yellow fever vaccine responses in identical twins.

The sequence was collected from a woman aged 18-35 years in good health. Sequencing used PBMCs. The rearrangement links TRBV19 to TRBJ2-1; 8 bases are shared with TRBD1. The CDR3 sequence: CASSIRTGPAGNEQFF. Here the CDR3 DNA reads TGTGCCAGTAGTATTAGGACAGGGCCGGCAGGGAATGAGCAGTTCTTC.